This T cell receptor (beta chain) was sequenced during a study of regulatory T cells in long-lasting Graves disease. The sample holds a few counts of this clonotype. Its antigen is still unknown. Overall study findings and caveats: In persistent patients, shared public clonotypes (2,741) outnumbered those in new patients (approximately 940).

Time point: persistent/refractory GD, antithyroid drugs over 5 years with positive TRAb. RNA extracted from PBMCs served as the sequencing template. Arm-PCR with iRepertoire HTBI primers amplified the CDR3 regions for these TCR beta libraries. TCRdb passed the multiplex PCR reads through MiXCR, listing each CDR3 protein once. The sample yields fewer than 450,000 distinct CDR3 sequences, about 20% seen once. The TCR comes from a female donor with Graves disease. This sample comprised peripheral blood mononuclear cells (PBMCs), obtained when the disease was refractory, from a patient treated with antithyroid drugs.

CDR3 in amino acids: CASSARDKQGTEQYF. CDR3 bases: TGTGCCAGCAGTGCTCGGGATAAACAGGGGACCGAGCAGTACTTC. The rearrangement links TRBV6-1 to TRBJ2-7, with TRBD1 matching over 7 bases. CDR1 MNHNS and CDR2 SASEGT come from the germline V gene. The trim removed 4 bases at V and 6 bases at J, leaving 12 bases unmatched. The CDR3 extends over 15 amino acids.